This is a list of T cell receptor beta chains from one sample in a study of cytomegalovirus exposure and HLA in healthy donors. Using immunoSEQ multiplex PCR, the repertoire was profiled, and TCRdb retains in-frame clones only, with some absent. The table records 130,000 or so clones, around 78% of them present only once. Sequenced material: PBMCs. Source of these receptors: a man aged 40-49 years in good health and CMV-seronegative. Both conserved end residues are part of each CDR3. The D gene is left open where the match is weak. Expanded clones are given a class, and other clones once, few, many or no size at all.

j_gene: TRBJ2-1
v_gene: TRBV2
d_gene: TRBD2
abundance: NA
CDR3nt: TGTGCCAGCACTTCAACTAGCGGAGGCTACAATGAGCAGTTCTTC
CDR3aa: CASTSTSGGYNEQFF

j_gene: TRBJ2-7
v_gene: TRBV14
d_gene: NA
abundance: NA
CDR3nt: TGTGCCAGCAGCCAAGTGCCCGCTACTCGAACAGGGAACGAGCAGTACTTC
CDR3aa: CASSQVPATRTGNEQYF

j_gene: TRBJ2-7
v_gene: TRBV6-5
d_gene: NA
abundance: NA
CDR3nt: TGTGCCAGCAGGCCACAGGGCGGCTCCTACGAGCAGTACTTC
CDR3aa: CASRPQGGSYEQYF

j_gene: TRBJ2-3
v_gene: TRBV10-2
d_gene: NA
abundance: few
CDR3nt: TGCGCCAGCAGTAGGAGCCCTCAGAGCACAGATACGCAGTATTTT
CDR3aa: CASSRSPQSTDTQYF

j_gene: TRBJ2-1
v_gene: TRBV5-1
d_gene: TRBD2
abundance: NA
CDR3nt: TGCGCCAGCAGCTTGGCTACTAGCGGGGGGAATTACAATGAGCAGTTCTTC
CDR3aa: CASSLATSGGNYNEQFF

j_gene: TRBJ2-1
v_gene: TRBV7-9
d_gene: TRBD1
abundance: NA
CDR3nt: TGTGCCAGCAGCTTCTCGCAGGGGGATTACAATGAGCAGTTCTTC
CDR3aa: CASSFSQGDYNEQFF

j_gene: TRBJ1-1
v_gene: TRBV5-4
d_gene: NA
abundance: NA
CDR3nt: TGTGCCAGCAGCCTCGAGGGAGGGGCGCAGGCTTTCTTT
CDR3aa: CASSLEGGAQAFF

j_gene: TRBJ1-3
v_gene: TRBV2
d_gene: TRBD1
abundance: NA
CDR3nt: TGTGCCAGCAGGGGGGACAGGGCTGCCGGAAACACCATATATTTT
CDR3aa: CASRGDRAAGNTIYF

j_gene: TRBJ2-3
v_gene: TRBV7-3
d_gene: NA
abundance: NA
CDR3nt: TGTGCCAGCAGCAGATCCACTAGGGCAGATACGCAGTATTTT
CDR3aa: CASSRSTRADTQYF

j_gene: TRBJ2-3
v_gene: TRBV2
d_gene: NA
abundance: NA
CDR3nt: TGTGCCAGCAGCCTCCGGACATCCCACACAGATACGCAGTATTTT
CDR3aa: CASSLRTSHTDTQYF

j_gene: TRBJ2-1
v_gene: TRBV4-1
d_gene: TRBD2
abundance: NA
CDR3nt: TGCGCCAGCAGCCTCACTCCCCCGGGACTAGGGACCTACAATGAGCAGTTCTTC
CDR3aa: CASSLTPPGLGTYNEQFF

j_gene: TRBJ2-1
v_gene: TRBV6-5
d_gene: TRBD1
abundance: few
CDR3nt: TGTGCCAGCAGTTTCAAGGGGGCTATGACCTACAATGAGCAGTTCTTC
CDR3aa: CASSFKGAMTYNEQFF

j_gene: TRBJ2-7
v_gene: TRBV21-1
d_gene: NA
abundance: NA
CDR3nt: TGTGCCAGCAGCAACAGGACTAGCGGGAGACCAGGCGAGCAGTACTTC
CDR3aa: CASSNRTSGRPGEQYF

j_gene: TRBJ2-3
v_gene: TRBV28
d_gene: TRBD1
abundance: NA
CDR3nt: TGTGCCAGCAGTGCTACCGGGACAGGGGGCGGGACAGATACGCAGTATTTT
CDR3aa: CASSATGTGGGTDTQYF

j_gene: TRBJ1-1
v_gene: TRBV18
d_gene: TRBD1
abundance: NA
CDR3nt: TGTGCCAGCTCACCAAGAGGACAGGGGAACACTGAAGCTTTCTTT
CDR3aa: CASSPRGQGNTEAFF

j_gene: TRBJ2-5
v_gene: TRBV11-3
d_gene: TRBD2
abundance: NA
CDR3nt: TGTGCCAGCAGTCTCCGACTAGCGGGGGGTTCAAACCAAGAGACCCAGTACTTC
CDR3aa: CASSLRLAGGSNQETQYF

j_gene: TRBJ2-5
v_gene: TRBV4-1
d_gene: TRBD1
abundance: NA
CDR3nt: TGCGCCAGCAGCCAAACGGTCGGGGAACAGGGGCGGCAGACCCAGTACTTC
CDR3aa: CASSQTVGEQGRQTQYF

j_gene: TRBJ1-2
v_gene: TRBV13
d_gene: TRBD1
abundance: NA
CDR3nt: TGTGCCAGCAGCAGAGGACAGGAGAACTATGGCTACACCTTC
CDR3aa: CASSRGQENYGYTF

j_gene: TRBJ2-3
v_gene: TRBV6-1
d_gene: NA
abundance: NA
CDR3nt: TGTGCCAGCAGTGAACAGTTCGGGGATACGCAGTATTTT
CDR3aa: CASSEQFGDTQYF

j_gene: TRBJ1-5
v_gene: TRBV15
d_gene: NA
abundance: NA
CDR3nt: TGTGCCACCAGCGCCCTCAGGGGCCCAAATCAGCCCCAGCATTTT
CDR3aa: CATSALRGPNQPQHF

j_gene: TRBJ2-7
v_gene: TRBV7-2
d_gene: NA
abundance: once
CDR3nt: TGTGCCAGCAGCATGACCGGGAGCGGTGAGCAGTACTTC
CDR3aa: CASSMTGSGEQYF

j_gene: TRBJ2-5
v_gene: TRBV11-3
d_gene: NA
abundance: NA
CDR3nt: TGTGCCAGCAGCTTAGGGGCAGGGAAAGAGACCCAGTACTTC
CDR3aa: CASSLGAGKETQYF

j_gene: TRBJ2-2
v_gene: TRBV18
d_gene: NA
abundance: NA
CDR3nt: TGTGCCAGCTCACCAGGGTGGCGGGGGCCCAACACCGGGGAGCTGTTTTTT
CDR3aa: CASSPGWRGPNTGELFF

j_gene: TRBJ2-5
v_gene: TRBV7-9
d_gene: NA
abundance: NA
CDR3nt: TGTGCCAGCAGCTACCCGGCACCCTCGGGGCAAGAGACCCAGTACTTC
CDR3aa: CASSYPAPSGQETQYF

j_gene: TRBJ1-4
v_gene: TRBV7-9
d_gene: NA
abundance: NA
CDR3nt: TGTGCCAGCAGCTTAGGTGGAGGAAAACTGTTTTTT
CDR3aa: CASSLGGGKLFF

j_gene: TRBJ1-6
v_gene: TRBV5-1
d_gene: TRBD1
abundance: NA
CDR3nt: TGCGCCAGCAGCGTCGCTCCGGGACAGGGGGCTTATTCACCCCTCCACTTT
CDR3aa: CASSVAPGQGAYSPLHF

j_gene: TRBJ2-7
v_gene: TRBV10-3
d_gene: TRBD1
abundance: NA
CDR3nt: TGTGCCATCGGACAGGCTCTCGGGAACGAGCAGTACTTC
CDR3aa: CAIGQALGNEQYF

j_gene: TRBJ1-5
v_gene: TRBV4-1
d_gene: TRBD1
abundance: NA
CDR3nt: TGCGCCAGCAGCCAAGTGGGACAGGGGAATCAGCCCCAGCATTTT
CDR3aa: CASSQVGQGNQPQHF

j_gene: TRBJ2-7
v_gene: TRBV4-3
d_gene: TRBD2
abundance: few
CDR3nt: TGCGCCAGCAGCCAAGGGACTAGCGGGAGGGCCGGTGAGCAGTACTTC
CDR3aa: CASSQGTSGRAGEQYF

j_gene: TRBJ2-7
v_gene: TRBV11-3
d_gene: NA
abundance: NA
CDR3nt: TGTGCCAGCAGCTCCCGGGTGGACTACGAGCAGTACTTC
CDR3aa: CASSSRVDYEQYF

j_gene: TRBJ2-1
v_gene: TRBV5-1
d_gene: TRBD2
abundance: NA
CDR3nt: TGCGCCAGCAGCAACAATCTACCGGGACTACAGAGCAATGAGCAGTTCTTC
CDR3aa: CASSNNLPGLQSNEQFF

j_gene: TRBJ1-5
v_gene: TRBV7-2
d_gene: NA
abundance: once
CDR3nt: TGTGCCAGCAGGAGGGACAATCAGCCCCAGCATTTT
CDR3aa: CASRRDNQPQHF

j_gene: TRBJ1-3
v_gene: TRBV7-9
d_gene: NA
abundance: NA
CDR3nt: TGTGCCAGCAGCTTAGGTCAGAGGAATTATGGAAACACCATATATTTT
CDR3aa: CASSLGQRNYGNTIYF

j_gene: TRBJ2-7
v_gene: TRBV7-9
d_gene: NA
abundance: NA
CDR3nt: TGTGCCAGCAGCCCAGAGGTCCTGAGCTCCTACGAGCAGTACTTC
CDR3aa: CASSPEVLSSYEQYF

j_gene: TRBJ2-5
v_gene: TRBV4-1
d_gene: TRBD2
abundance: NA
CDR3nt: TGCGCCAGCAGCCAGCACTCTAGCGGGGCGGAGGGGATGGCCCAGTACTTC
CDR3aa: CASSQHSSGAEGMAQYF

j_gene: TRBJ2-3
v_gene: TRBV7-9
d_gene: TRBD1
abundance: few
CDR3nt: TGTGCCAGCAGCGGAAGGACAGGCGCAGATACGCAGTATTTT
CDR3aa: CASSGRTGADTQYF

j_gene: TRBJ2-7
v_gene: TRBV11-2
d_gene: TRBD2
abundance: NA
CDR3nt: TGTGCCAGCAGCCTCCGGGAAGCGGGAGTGGGTTACGAGCAGTACTTC
CDR3aa: CASSLREAGVGYEQYF

j_gene: TRBJ1-2
v_gene: TRBV6-5
d_gene: NA
abundance: NA
CDR3nt: TGTGCCAGCAGTTACTCGACCCGGGGGGGCGTAAATGGCTACACCTTC
CDR3aa: CASSYSTRGGVNGYTF

j_gene: TRBJ1-2
v_gene: TRBV7-2
d_gene: TRBD1
abundance: NA
CDR3nt: TGTGCCAGCAGCGAGAGACAGGGCTCTAACTATGGCTACACCTTC
CDR3aa: CASSERQGSNYGYTF

j_gene: TRBJ2-7
v_gene: TRBV18
d_gene: TRBD2
abundance: NA
CDR3nt: TGTGCCAGCTCACCGGGTTTGACTAGCGGGAGTCACGAGCAGTACTTC
CDR3aa: CASSPGLTSGSHEQYF

j_gene: TRBJ2-7
v_gene: TRBV30
d_gene: NA
abundance: NA
CDR3nt: TGTGCCTGGAGGGACGGAGGAAGCTCCTACGAGCAGTACTTC
CDR3aa: CAWRDGGSSYEQYF

j_gene: TRBJ1-3
v_gene: TRBV4-1
d_gene: NA
abundance: NA
CDR3nt: TGCGCCAGCAGCCACCCCCCAGGTGCTGGAAACACCATATATTTT
CDR3aa: CASSHPPGAGNTIYF